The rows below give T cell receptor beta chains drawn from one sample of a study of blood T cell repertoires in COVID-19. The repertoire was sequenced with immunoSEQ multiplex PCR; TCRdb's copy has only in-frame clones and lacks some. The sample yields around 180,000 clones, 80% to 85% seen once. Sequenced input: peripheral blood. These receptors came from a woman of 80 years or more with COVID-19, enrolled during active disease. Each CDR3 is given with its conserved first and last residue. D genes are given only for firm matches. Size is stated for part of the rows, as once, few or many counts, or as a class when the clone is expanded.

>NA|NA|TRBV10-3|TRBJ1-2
TGTGCCATCAGGGGGACTCGTGGCTACACCTTC
CAIRGTRGYTF
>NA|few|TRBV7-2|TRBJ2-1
TGTGCCAGCAGCTTAGGAGGGTGGGGTTACTACAATGAGCAGTTCTTC
CASSLGGWGYYNEQFF
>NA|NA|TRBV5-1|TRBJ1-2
TGCGCCAGCAGCACGGGGAGGGGCGACGGCTACACCTTC
CASSTGRGDGYTF
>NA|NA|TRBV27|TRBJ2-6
TGTGCCAGCAGTAGCCTTGGGGGGTCCAGAGGGGCCAACGTCCTGACTTTC
CASSSLGGSRGANVLTF
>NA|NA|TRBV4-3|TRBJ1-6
TGCGCCAGCAGCCATACCCGGGAACCCTATAATTCACCCCTCCACTTT
CASSHTREPYNSPLHF
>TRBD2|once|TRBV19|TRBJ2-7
TGTGCCAGTAGTATTAGTCGACTAGCGGCAAACTACGAGCAGTACTTC
CASSISRLAANYEQYF
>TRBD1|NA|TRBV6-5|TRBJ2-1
TGTGCCAGCAGGACAGGGTTCGATGAGCAGTTCTTC
CASRTGFDEQFF
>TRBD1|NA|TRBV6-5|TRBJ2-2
TGTGCCAGCGAAAACAGGGGGTCCGGGGAGCTGTTTTTT
CASENRGSGELFF
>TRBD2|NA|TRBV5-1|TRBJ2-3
TGCGCCAGCAGCTTGGGGCTAGCGGGAGGGACCCGCACAGATACGCAGTATTTT
CASSLGLAGGTRTDTQYF
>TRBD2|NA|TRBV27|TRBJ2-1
TGTGCCAGCAGTTTCGGGGGGTCCTACAATGAGCAGTTCTTC
CASSFGGSYNEQFF
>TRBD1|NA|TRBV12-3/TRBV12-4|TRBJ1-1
TGTGCCAGCAGTTTAGTGACAGGGGAAGCTTTCTTT
CASSLVTGEAFF
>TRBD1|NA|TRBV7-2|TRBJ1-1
TGTGCCAGCAGCAACTATTTCGGGACAGCCACTGAAGCTTTCTTT
CASSNYFGTATEAFF
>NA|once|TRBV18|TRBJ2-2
TGTGCCAGCTCACCACTGCGCAGGGAGGTCACCGGGGAGCTGTTTTTT
CASSPLRREVTGELFF
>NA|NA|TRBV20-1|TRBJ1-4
TGCAGTGCTAGTCGGGGGGACCATAATGAAAAACTGTTTTTT
CSASRGDHNEKLFF
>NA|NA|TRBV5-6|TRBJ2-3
TGTGCCAGCAGCTTGGGTCAGGGCTGGAGCACAGATACGCAGTATTTT
CASSLGQGWSTDTQYF
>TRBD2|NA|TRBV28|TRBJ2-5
TGTGCCAGCAGTTTTATCGACAGCGGGAGAGGAGAGACCCAGTACTTC
CASSFIDSGRGETQYF
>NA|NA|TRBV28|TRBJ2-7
TGTGCCAGCAGAGCCGCACTCGGGGCCTACGAGCAGTACTTC
CASRAALGAYEQYF
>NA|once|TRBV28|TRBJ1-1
TGTGCCAGCAGTTTACTAGGGGTTGACACTGAAGCTTTCTTT
CASSLLGVDTEAFF
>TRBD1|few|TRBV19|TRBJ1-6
TGTGCCAGTACGAAGAGGACAGGGGAATCACCCCTCCACTTT
CASTKRTGESPLHF
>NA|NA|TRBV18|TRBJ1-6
TGTGCCAGCTCACCAAACAGCCTATCACCCCTCCACTTT
CASSPNSLSPLHF
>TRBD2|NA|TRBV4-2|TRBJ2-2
TGTGCCAGCAGTTCGGCTAGCGGGTACACCGGGGAGCTGTTTTTT
CASSSASGYTGELFF
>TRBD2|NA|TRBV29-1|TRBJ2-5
TGCAGCGGCCGGGGGGAGCGGGAGGTTTGGCCCCAAGAGACCCAGTACTTC
CSGRGEREVWPQETQYF
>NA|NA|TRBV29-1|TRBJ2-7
TGCAGCGCTTCCGACTACACCTACGAGCAGTACTTC
CSASDYTYEQYF
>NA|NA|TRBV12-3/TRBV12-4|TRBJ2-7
TGTGCCAGCACCTTGACGGGCTCCTACGAGCAGTACTTC
CASTLTGSYEQYF
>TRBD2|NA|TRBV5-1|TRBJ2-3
TGCGCCAGCAGCTTCCGCGGGAGAGGGGGCACAGATACGCAGTATTTT
CASSFRGRGGTDTQYF
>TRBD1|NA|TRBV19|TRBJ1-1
TGTGCCAGTAGTATAGAGGGACAGGCTGAAGCTTTCTTT
CASSIEGQAEAFF
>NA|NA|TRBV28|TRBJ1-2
TGTGCCAGCAGTTCCCGGGTGTATTATGGCTACACCTTC
CASSSRVYYGYTF
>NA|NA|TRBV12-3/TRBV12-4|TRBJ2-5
TGTGCCAGCAGCAGTACCGGGGGGACCCAGTACTTC
CASSSTGGTQYF
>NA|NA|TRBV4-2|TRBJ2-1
TGTGCCAGCAGCCAAGAAGTCGGGAATGAGCAGTTCTTC
CASSQEVGNEQFF
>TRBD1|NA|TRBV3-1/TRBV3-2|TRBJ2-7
TGTGCCAGCAGCCCCCGTAGGACAGGGATCCACGAGCAGTACTTC
CASSPRRTGIHEQYF
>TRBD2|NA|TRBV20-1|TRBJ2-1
TGCAGTGCTAGTGGGGCTAGCGGGAAAGAGGAGCAGTTCTTC
CSASGASGKEEQFF
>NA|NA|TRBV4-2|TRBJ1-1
TGTGCCAGCAGCCAAGCTGCTATGGGGAGGACTGAAGCTTTCTTT
CASSQAAMGRTEAFF
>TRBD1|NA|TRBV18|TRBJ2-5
TGTGCCAGCTCACCTGCCAAGACAGGGTGGGAAGAGACCCAGTACTTC
CASSPAKTGWEETQYF
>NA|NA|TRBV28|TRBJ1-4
TGTGCCAGCAGTTTAGCGTCAGGGCCCCGGGGGACTAATGAAAAACTGTTTTTT
CASSLASGPRGTNEKLFF
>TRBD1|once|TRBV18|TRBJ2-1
TGTGCCAGCTCACGGACAGGCAATGAGCAGTTCTTC
CASSRTGNEQFF
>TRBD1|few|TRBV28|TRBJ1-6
TGTGCCAGCAGTATCCCAGGGGGCAATTCACCCCTCCACTTT
CASSIPGGNSPLHF
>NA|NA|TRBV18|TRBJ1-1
TGTGCCAGCTCAGACAGCAGGAACACTGAAGCTTTCTTT
CASSDSRNTEAFF
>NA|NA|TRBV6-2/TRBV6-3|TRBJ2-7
TGTGCCAGCAGTTTCCCGAGGGAGCAGTACTTC
CASSFPREQYF